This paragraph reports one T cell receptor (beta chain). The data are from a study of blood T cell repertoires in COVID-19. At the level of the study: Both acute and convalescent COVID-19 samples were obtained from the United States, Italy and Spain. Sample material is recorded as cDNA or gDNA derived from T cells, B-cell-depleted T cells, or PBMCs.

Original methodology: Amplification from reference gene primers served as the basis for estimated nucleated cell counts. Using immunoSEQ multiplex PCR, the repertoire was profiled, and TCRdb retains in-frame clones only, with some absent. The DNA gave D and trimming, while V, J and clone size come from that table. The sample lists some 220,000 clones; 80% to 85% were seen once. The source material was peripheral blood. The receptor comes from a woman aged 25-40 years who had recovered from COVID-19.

CDR3 coding DNA: TGTGCCAGCAGTACTAGCGGGAGTCGGGATACGCAGTATTTT. It is translated as CASSTSGSRDTQYF. V and J are TRBV11-2 and TRBJ2-3; TRBD2 aligns across 11 bases. Germline CDR1 is SGHAT and CDR2 is FQNNGV. This CDR3 contains 14 residues. J lost 6 bases, V lost 6 bases, and 5 bases had no gene match.